These 9 T cell receptor beta chains originate from one sample sequenced in a study of T cells after yellow fever vaccination. TCRdb reprocessed the 5' RACE reads via MiXCR and lists one record per CDR3 protein. The sample consists of 150,000 to 200,000 distinct CDR3 sequences, more than 5.5% of them appearing once. The material sequenced was CD4+ T cells sorted from PBMCs, taken 5 to 6 days after the first yellow fever vaccination. These receptor sequences come from a man aged 18 to 29 who received the YFV17D yellow fever vaccine.

This clonotype occurred many times. The rearrangement joins TRBV4-1 to TRBJ2-3, with 9 bases that match TRBD2. This CDR3 is built from 16 residues. Trimming took 2 bases from V and 1 from J; bases not matched to a gene: 4. Per germline, CDR1 MGHRA and CDR2 YSYEKL. The CDR3 here is CASSQRLAGGTDTQYF. For the CDR3, the DNA is TGCGCCAGCAGCCAACGTTTAGCGGGGGGCACAGATACGCAGTATTTT.

This clonotype was picked up many times. V gene TRBV11-2 combines with J gene TRBJ1-4; D gene unclear. The V end was cut by 4 bases, the J end by 0 bases, with 9 bases between. CDR3 length equals 15 residues. Looked up from germline, CDR1 is SGHAT and CDR2 is FQNNGV. The CDR3 DNA sequence: TGTGCCAGCAGCTCATGGGGATCAACTAATGAAAAACTGTTTTTT. It is translated as CASSSWGSTNEKLFF.

The V gene is TRBV20-1, the J gene TRBJ2-3; 8 bases agree with TRBD2. The CDR3 sequence is 13 residues long. The J segment lost 6 bases and the V segment lost 7 bases, leaving 9 bases of the junction unmatched. Looked up from germline, CDR1 is DFQATT and CDR2 is SNEGSKA (reference sequence). The CDR3 nucleotides read TGCAGTGGTAGCGGGGACCTCAGGGATACGCAGTATTTT. Residues: CSGSGDLRDTQYF.

This clonotype showed up many times. The chain couples TRBV6-5 to TRBJ1-3; 9 bases align to TRBD1. Trimming removed 1 base from V and 1 base from J; junction bases left unmatched: 5. The CDR3 loop spans 17 amino acids. The germline CDR1 and CDR2 sequences are MNHEY and SVGAGI. The CDR3 here is CASSYWGQGGSGNTIYF. The CDR3 DNA reads TGTGCCAGCAGTTACTGGGGACAGGGAGGATCTGGAAACACCATATATTTT.

This clonotype has just a few counts. The gene calls are TRBV18 and TRBJ1-2; TRBD1 might be the D (6 bases). The V gene's germline CDR1 is KGHSH and CDR2 LQKENI. Trimming removed 3 bases from V and 2 bases from J, with 13 bases in between. The CDR3 is made up of 15 amino acids. The CDR3 is CASSPQGTGNYGYTF. CDR3 in DNA: TGTGCCAGCTCACCCCAGGGGACGGGCAACTATGGCTACACCTTC.

This clonotype was found a few times. The CDR3 DNA is TGTGCCAGCAGCTTCCAGCGGGCCTACAATGAGCAGTTCTTC. It is translated as CASSFQRAYNEQFF. The J gene is TRBJ2-1, the V gene TRBV7-2; possible D gene TRBD2, 6 bases. CDR3 length: 14 residues. Germline CDR1 reads SGHTA; CDR2 reads FQGNSA. With 3 bases removed from V and 2 bases from J, the gap between germline ends came to 8 bases. Full variable domain (missing parts from reference TRBV7-2 and TRBJ2-1): GAGVSQSPSNKVTEKGKDVELRCDPISGHTALYWYRQSLGQGLEFLIYFQGNSAPDKSGLPSDRFSAERTGGSVSTLTIQRTQQEDSAVYLCASSFQRAYNEQFFGPGTRLTVL.

The chain recombines TRBV5-1 with TRBJ1-1, with D uncertain. V gave up 7 bases and J gave up 1 base, with 11 bases separating them. The CDR3 is 13 residues long. From germline, CDR1 is SGHRS and CDR2 YFSETQ. CDR3 DNA sequence: TGCGCCAGCCGCGTGGGGTGGAACACTGAAGCTTTCTTT. It encodes CASRVGWNTEAFF.

There are many counts of this clonotype. The genes are TRBV6-5 and TRBJ1-1; 10 bases agree with TRBD1. The CDR3 has 15 residues. The V gene end was trimmed by 1 base and the J gene end by 4 bases; junction bases not matched to a gene: 3. Per the germline V gene, CDR1 is MNHEY and CDR2 is SVGAGI. CDR3 sequence: CASSYWTGGSTEAFF. CDR3 sequence (DNA): TGTGCCAGCAGTTACTGGACAGGGGGATCCACTGAAGCTTTCTTT.

The chain recombines TRBV29-1 with TRBJ1-1; the D is unclear. The CDR3 spans 11 residues. Germline CDR1 SQVTM, CDR2 ANQGSEA. With 6 bases removed from V and 8 bases from J, the gap between germline ends came to 13 bases. CDR3 DNA: TGCAGCGTAGGCTCGGGCTCCGAAGCTTTCTTT. This codes for CSVGSGSEAFF.